This T cell receptor (beta chain) came from a study of shared T cell receptors in the human thymus. The CDR3 consists of 12 residues. Trimming shortened V by 5 bases and J by 5 bases, and 9 bases separated the two germline ends. Germline loops: CDR1 SGHDN, CDR2 FVKESK. The table came from immunoSEQ multiplex PCR; TCRdb's copy has only in-frame clones and leaves some out. The sample lists hundreds of thousands of clones; approximately 85% were seen once. The same sample was also used in a study of human thymus T cells. From that second work: Thymic resections from corrective heart surgery supplied the tissue.

The receptor's source is a girl under three years old with a congenital heart defect. The sequencing input was thymocytes. The genes are TRBV14 and TRBJ1-2; D is unclear. The CDR3 nucleotides read TGTGCCAGCAGCGGTCGCGGGTATGGCTACACCTTC. Translated: CASSGRGYGYTF.